The 6 T cell receptor beta chains listed next were all sequenced from one sample in a study of blood T cell repertoires in COVID-19. Libraries were prepared by immunoSEQ multiplex PCR; TCRdb keeps only in-frame clonotypes and omits some of them. The table shows tens of thousands of clones, with 91% occurring only once. Sequencing used peripheral blood. The receptors here all came from a human donor in a cohort sampled during active COVID-19.

The chain has TRBV6-5 and TRBJ1-1; 11 bases agree with TRBD1. Germline V gene sequence: CDR1 MNHEY, CDR2 SVGAGI. The CDR3 runs to 14 residues. V lost 6 bases and J lost 2; bases outside the gene matches: 2. Here the CDR3 DNA reads TGTGCCAGCAGCCGGACAGGGGGCAACACTGAAGCTTTCTTT. It translates to CASSRTGGNTEAFF.

The V gene is TRBV10-3, the J gene TRBJ1-2; 7 nucleotides match TRBD1. This CDR3 has 13 amino acids. The V segment lost 10 bases and the J segment 4 bases; nucleotides outside the gene matches: 9. The germline gives CDR1 ENHRY, CDR2 SYGVKD. The CDR3 is CAKRDSPFYGYTF. The CDR3 DNA reads as TGTGCCAAGAGGGACAGCCCATTCTATGGCTACACCTTC.

The CDR3: CASRTMGGWDQPQHF. CDR3 coding DNA: TGTGCCAGCAGGACAATGGGAGGTTGGGATCAGCCCCAGCATTTT. This rearrangement joins TRBV2 to TRBJ1-5; D is unresolved. Trimming stripped 6 bases from V and 5 bases from J, with 17 bases between. Germline V lookup: CDR1 SNHLY, CDR2 FYNNEI. CDR3 size: 15 residues.

The rearrangement joins TRBV28 to TRBJ1-3; unclear D gene. V was shortened by 8 bases and J by 3 bases, with 17 bases between the two germline ends. The CDR3 is 15 residues long. The germline gives CDR1 MDHEN, CDR2 SYDVKM. Here the CDR3 reads CASGSRGRVGNTIYF. DNA of the CDR3: TGTGCCAGCGGGAGCCGGGGTAGGGTTGGAAACACCATATATTTT.

This clone occurred a few times. The rearrangement uses TRBV2 and TRBJ1-3; D not resolved. The CDR3 runs to 12 residues. Trimming left V 6 bases short and J 4 bases short, with 7 bases between. CDR1 and CDR2 (germline): SNHLY, FYNNEI. CDR3 in amino acids: CASRPQGNTIYF. The CDR3 nucleotides read TGTGCCAGCAGACCACAGGGAAACACCATATATTTT.

The chain carries TRBV6-5 and TRBJ2-7; D perhaps matches TRBD2 (5 bases). Germline CDR1 and CDR2: MNHEY and SVGAGI. V shed 0 bases and J shed 7 bases, with 10 bases lying between them. The CDR3 is made up of 13 amino acids. The CDR3 is CASSYSSRDEQYV. The DNA of the CDR3 is TGTGCCAGCAGTTACTCTTCCCGGGATGAGCAGTACGTC.